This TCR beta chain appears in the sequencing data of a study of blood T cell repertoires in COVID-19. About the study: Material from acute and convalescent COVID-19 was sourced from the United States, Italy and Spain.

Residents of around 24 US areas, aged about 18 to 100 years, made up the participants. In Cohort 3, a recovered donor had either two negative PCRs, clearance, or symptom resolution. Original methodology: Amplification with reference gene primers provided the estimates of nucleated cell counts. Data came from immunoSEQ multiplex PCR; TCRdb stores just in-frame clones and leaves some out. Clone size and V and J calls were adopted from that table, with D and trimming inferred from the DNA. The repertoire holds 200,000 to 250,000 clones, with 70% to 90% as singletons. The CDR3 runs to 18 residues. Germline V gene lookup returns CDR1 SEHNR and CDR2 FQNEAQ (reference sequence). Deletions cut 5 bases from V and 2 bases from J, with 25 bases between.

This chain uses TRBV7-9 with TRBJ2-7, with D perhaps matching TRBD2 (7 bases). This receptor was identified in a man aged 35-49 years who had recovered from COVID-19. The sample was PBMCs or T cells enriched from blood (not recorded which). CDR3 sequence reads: CASSPMVGGAGRTYEQYF. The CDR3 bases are TGTGCCAGCAGCCCCATGGTGGGGGGGGCAGGGAGGACCTACGAGCAGTACTTC. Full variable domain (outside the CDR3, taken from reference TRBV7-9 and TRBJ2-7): DTGVSQNPRHKITKRGQNVTFRCDPISEHNRLYWYRQTLGQGPEFLTYFQNEAQLEKSRLLSDRFSAERPKGSFSTLEIQRTEQGDSAMYLCASSPMVGGAGRTYEQYFGPGTRLTVT.